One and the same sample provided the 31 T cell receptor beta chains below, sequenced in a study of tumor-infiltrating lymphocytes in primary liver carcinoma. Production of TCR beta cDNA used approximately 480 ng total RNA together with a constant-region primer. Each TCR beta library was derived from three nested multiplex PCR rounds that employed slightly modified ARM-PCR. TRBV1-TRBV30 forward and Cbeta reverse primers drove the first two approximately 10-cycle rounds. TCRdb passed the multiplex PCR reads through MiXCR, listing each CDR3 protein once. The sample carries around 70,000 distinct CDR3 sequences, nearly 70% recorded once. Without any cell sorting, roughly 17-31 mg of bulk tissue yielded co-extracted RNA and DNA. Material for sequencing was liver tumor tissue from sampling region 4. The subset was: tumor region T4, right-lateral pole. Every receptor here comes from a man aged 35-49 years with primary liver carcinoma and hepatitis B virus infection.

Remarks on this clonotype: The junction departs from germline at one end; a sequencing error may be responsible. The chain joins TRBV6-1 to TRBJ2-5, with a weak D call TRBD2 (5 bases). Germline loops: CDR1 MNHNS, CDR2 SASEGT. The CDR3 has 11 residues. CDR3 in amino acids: CANKNGETQCF. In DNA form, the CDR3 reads TGTGCCAACAAAAATGGGGAGACCCAGTGCTTC.

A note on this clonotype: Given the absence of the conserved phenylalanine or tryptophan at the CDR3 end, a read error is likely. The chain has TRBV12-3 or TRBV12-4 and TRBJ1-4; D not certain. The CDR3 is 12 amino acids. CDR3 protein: CASSLGPPELFI. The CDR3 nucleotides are TGTGCAAGCAGCTTGGGCCCCCCTGAACTGTTTATT.

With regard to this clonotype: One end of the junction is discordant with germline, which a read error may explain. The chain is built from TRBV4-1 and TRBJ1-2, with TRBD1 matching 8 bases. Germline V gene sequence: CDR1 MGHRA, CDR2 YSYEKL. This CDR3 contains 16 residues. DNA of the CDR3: TGCGCCAGCAGCCCAGACCAGGGGGCGTTGGACTATGGTTACACCTTC. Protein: CASSPDQGALDYGYTF.

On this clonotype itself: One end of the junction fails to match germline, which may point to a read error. The CDR3 region has the DNA TGTGCCAACAGCATAGACACCGGGGAGCTGTTTTTT. Translated: CANSIDTGELFF. This rearrangement joins TRBV11-2 to TRBJ2-2; no reliable D call. The length of the CDR3 is 12 residues. Germline V CDR1 and CDR2: SGHAT, FQNNGV.

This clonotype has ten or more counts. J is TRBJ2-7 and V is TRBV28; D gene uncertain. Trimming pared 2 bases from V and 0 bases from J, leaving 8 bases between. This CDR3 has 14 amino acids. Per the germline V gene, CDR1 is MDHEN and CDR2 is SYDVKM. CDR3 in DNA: TGTGCCAGCAGTTTAGAGACATACTCCTACGAGCAGTACTTC. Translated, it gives CASSLETYSYEQYF.

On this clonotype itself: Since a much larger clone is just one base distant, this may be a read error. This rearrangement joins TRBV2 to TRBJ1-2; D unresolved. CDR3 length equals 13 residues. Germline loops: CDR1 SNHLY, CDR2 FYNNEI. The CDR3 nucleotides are TGTGCCAGCAGTGAACGGCAGGTTTATGGCGACACCTTC. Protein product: CASSERQVYGDTF.

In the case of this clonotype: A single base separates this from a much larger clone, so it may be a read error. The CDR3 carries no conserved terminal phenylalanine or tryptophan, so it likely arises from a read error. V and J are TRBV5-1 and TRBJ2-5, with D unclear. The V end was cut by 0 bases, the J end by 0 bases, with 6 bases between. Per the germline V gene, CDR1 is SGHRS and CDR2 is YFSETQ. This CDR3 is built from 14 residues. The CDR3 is CASSLEGYQETQYS. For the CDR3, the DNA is TGCGCCAGCAGCTTGGAGGGCTACCAAGAGACCCAGTACTCC.

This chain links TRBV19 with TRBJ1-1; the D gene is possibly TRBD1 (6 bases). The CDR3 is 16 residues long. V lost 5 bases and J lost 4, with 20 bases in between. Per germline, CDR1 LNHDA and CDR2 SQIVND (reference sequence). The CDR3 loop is CASSANHGGRGTEAFF. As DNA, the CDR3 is TGTGCCAGTAGTGCAAATCACGGGGGGCGCGGCACTGAAGCTTTCTTT.

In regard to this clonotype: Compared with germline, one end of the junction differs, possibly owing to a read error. The DNA of the CDR3 is TGTGCCAACAGCTTAACGGGGGTGGCCGCTACGACCCAGTACTTC. Translating it yields CANSLTGVAATTQYF. The rearrangement joins TRBV7-9 to TRBJ2-5, with D maybe TRBD2 (6 bases). Per the germline V gene, CDR1 is SEHNR and CDR2 is FQNEAQ (reference sequence). The length of the CDR3 is 15 residues.

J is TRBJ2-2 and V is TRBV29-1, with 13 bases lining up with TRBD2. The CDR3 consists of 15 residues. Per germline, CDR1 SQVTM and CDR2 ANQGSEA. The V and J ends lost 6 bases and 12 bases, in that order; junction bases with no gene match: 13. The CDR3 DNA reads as TGCAGCGTCGAGGGGACTAGCGGGAACACAGGGCAGCTGTTTTTT. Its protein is CSVEGTSGNTGQLFF.

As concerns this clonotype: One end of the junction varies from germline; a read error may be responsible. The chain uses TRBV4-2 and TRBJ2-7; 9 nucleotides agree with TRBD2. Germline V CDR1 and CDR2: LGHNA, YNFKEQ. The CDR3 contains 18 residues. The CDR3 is CGSSQEGVAGELPYEQYF. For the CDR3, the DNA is TGTGGCAGCAGCCAAGAAGGGGTAGCGGGAGAATTACCGTATGAGCAGTACTTC.

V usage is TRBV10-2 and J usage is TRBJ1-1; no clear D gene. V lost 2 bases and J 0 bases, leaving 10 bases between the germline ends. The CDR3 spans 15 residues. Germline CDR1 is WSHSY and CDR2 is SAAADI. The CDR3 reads CASSETSTMNTEAFF. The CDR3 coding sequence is TGCGCCAGCAGTGAGACAAGCACTATGAACACTGAAGCTTTCTTT.

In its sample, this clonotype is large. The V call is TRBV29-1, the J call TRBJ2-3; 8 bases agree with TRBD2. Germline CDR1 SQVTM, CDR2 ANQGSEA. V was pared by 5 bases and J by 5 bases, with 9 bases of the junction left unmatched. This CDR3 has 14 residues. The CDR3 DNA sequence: TGCAGCGTTTCGGGAGGGCCGGTGGGAGATACGCAGTATTTT. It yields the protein CSVSGGPVGDTQYF.

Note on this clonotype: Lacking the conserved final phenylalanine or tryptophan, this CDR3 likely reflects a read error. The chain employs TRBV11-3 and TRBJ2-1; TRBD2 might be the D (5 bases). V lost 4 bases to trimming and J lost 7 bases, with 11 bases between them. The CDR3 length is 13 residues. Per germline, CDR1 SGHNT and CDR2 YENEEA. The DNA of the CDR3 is TGTGCCAGCAGCTCAGTCGGGATGAATGAGCAGTTCATC. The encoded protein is CASSSVGMNEQFI.

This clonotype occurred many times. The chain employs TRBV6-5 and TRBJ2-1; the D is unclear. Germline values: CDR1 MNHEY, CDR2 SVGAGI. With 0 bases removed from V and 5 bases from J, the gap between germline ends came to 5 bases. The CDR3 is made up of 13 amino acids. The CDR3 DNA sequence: TGTGCCAGCAGTTACTCCTTAAACAATGAGCAGTTCTTC. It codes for CASSYSLNNEQFF.

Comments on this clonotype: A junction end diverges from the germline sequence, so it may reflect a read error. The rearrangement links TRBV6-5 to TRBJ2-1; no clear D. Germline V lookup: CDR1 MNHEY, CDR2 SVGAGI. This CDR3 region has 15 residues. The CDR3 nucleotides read TGTGCCAGCGGCCGACTCCTTAGCTCCTACAACGAGCAGTTCTTC. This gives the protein CASGRLLSSYNEQFF.

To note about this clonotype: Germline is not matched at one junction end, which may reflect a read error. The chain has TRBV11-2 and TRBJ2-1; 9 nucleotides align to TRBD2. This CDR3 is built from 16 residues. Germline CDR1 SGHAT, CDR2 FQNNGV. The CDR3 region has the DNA TGTACCAGCAGCTCGCGCCCCAGCGGGAGGATATATGAGCAATTCTTC. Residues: CTSSSRPSGRIYEQFF.

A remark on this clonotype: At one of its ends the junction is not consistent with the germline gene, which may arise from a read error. The CDR3 sequence: CGSGPLSNEQFF. CDR3 DNA sequence: TGTGGCAGCGGTCCACTTTCCAATGAGCAGTTCTTC. V and J are TRBV12-3 or TRBV12-4 and TRBJ2-1, with a possible D match to TRBD2 (5 bases). This CDR3 has 12 amino acids.

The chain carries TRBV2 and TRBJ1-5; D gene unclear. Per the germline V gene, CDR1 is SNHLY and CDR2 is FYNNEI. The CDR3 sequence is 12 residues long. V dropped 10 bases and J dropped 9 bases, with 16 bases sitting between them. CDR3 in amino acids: CATNERVGPQHF. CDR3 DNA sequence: TGTGCCACCAATGAAAGGGTGGGGCCCCAGCATTTT. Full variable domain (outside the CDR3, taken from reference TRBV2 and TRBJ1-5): EPEVTQTPSHQVTQMGQEVILRCVPISNHLYFYWYRQILGQKVEFLVSFYNNEISEKSEIFDDQFSVERPDGSNFTLKIRSTKLEDSAMYFCATNERVGPQHFGDGTRLSIL.

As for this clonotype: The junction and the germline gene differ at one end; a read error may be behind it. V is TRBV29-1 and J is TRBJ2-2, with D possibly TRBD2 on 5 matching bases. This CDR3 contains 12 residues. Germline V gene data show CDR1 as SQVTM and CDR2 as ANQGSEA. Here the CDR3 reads CSVATNNGKLVF. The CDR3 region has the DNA TGCAGCGTTGCTACAAACAACGGGAAGCTGGTTTTT.

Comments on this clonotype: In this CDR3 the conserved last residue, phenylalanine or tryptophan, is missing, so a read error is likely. The CDR3 loop is CASSEVRSETQYL. The CDR3, as DNA: TGCGCCAGCAGTGAGGTAAGGTCGGAGACCCAGTACCTC. The gene calls are TRBV10-2 and TRBJ2-5; D not resolved. Germline V gene sequence: CDR1 WSHSY, CDR2 SAAADI. V was shortened by 2 bases and J by 5 bases, with 9 bases between the two germline ends. This CDR3 is built from 13 residues.

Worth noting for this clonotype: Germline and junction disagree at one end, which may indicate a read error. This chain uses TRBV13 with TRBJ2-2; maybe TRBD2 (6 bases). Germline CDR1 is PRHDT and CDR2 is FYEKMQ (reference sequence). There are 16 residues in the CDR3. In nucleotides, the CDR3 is TGTGCCACGAGCTCCCGAGGGGCGGGGAGAACCGGGGAGTTGTTTTTT. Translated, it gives CATSSRGAGRTGELFF.

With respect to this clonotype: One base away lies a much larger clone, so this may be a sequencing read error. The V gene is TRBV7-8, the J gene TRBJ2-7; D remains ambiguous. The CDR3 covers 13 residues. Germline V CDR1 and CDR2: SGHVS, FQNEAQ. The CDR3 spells CVSSSDRSYEQYF. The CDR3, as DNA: TGTGTCAGCAGCTCGGACCGCTCCTACGAGCAGTACTTC.

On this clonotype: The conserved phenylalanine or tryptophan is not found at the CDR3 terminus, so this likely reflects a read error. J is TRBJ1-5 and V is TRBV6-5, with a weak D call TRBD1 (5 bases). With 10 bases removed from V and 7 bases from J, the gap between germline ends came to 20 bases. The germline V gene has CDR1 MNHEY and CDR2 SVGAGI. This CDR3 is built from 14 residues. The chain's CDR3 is CATSFSGKEQPQHL. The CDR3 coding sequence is TGTGCCACTAGTTTTTCAGGGAAGGAGCAGCCCCAGCATCTT.

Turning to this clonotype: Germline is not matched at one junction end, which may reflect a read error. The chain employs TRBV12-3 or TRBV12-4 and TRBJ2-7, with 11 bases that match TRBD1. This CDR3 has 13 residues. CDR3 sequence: CDSSLRDRGGQYF. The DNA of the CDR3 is TGTGACAGCAGTCTCCGGGACAGGGGGGGGCAGTACTTC.

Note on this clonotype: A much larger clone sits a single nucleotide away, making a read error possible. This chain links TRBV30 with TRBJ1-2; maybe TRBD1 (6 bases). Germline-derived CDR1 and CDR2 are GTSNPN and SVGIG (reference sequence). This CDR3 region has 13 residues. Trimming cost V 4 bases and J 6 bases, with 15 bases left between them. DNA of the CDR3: TGTGCCTGGACCTCCGGGGGGCGCGATGGCTACACCTTC. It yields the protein CAWTSGGRDGYTF. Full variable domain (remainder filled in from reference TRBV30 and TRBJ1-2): SQTIHQWPATLVQPVGSPLSLECTVEGTSNPNLYWYRQAAGRGLQLLFYSVGIGQISSEVPQNLSASRPQDRQFILSSKKLLLSDSGFYLCAWTSGGRDGYTFGSGTRLTVV.

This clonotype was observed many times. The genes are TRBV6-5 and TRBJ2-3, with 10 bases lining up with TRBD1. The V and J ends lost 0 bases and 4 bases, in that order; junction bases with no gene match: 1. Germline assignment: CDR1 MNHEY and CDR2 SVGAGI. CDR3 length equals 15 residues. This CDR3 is CASSYSTGGADTQYF. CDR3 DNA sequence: TGTGCCAGCAGTTACTCGACAGGGGGCGCAGATACGCAGTATTTT.

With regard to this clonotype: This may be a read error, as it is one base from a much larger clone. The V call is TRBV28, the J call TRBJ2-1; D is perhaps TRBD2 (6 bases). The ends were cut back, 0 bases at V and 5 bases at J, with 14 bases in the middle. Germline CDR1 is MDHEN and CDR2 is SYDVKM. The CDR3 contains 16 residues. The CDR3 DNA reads TGTGCCAGCAGTTTATGGGGGGGACGGCGGGACAATGAGCAGTTCTTC. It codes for CASSLWGGRRDNEQFF.

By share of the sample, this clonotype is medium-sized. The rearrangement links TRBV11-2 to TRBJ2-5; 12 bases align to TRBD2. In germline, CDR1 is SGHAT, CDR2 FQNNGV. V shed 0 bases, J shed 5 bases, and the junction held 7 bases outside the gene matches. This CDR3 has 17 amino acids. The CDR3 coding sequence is TGTGCCAGCAGCTTAGAGTTAGGACTAGCGGGAAGGGAGACCCAGTACTTC. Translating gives CASSLELGLAGRETQYF.

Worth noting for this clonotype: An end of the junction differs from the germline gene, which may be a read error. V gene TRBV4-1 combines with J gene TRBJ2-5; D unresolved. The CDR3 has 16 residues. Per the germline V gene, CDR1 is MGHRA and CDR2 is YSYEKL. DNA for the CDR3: TGCGCCAGCAGCCACGCGACACGTGGGGATGTAGAGACCCAATACTTC. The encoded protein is CASSHATRGDVETQYF.

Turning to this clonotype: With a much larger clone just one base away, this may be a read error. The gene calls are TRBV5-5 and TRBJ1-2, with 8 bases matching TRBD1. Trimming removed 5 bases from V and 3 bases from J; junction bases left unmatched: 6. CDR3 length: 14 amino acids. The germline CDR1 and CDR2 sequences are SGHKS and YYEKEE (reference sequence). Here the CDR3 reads CASSPPGQDYGYTF. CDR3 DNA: TGTGCCAGCAGTCCTCCGGGACAGGACTATGGCTACACCTTC.